The rows below give T cell receptor beta chains drawn from one sample of a study of sequential checkpoint blockade in melanoma. Measured with immunoSEQ multiplex PCR; TCRdb has only the in-frame clones, and not every one. The sample carries 8,000 or so clones, around nine tenths recorded once. The material was CD8+ T cells sorted from blood (inferred from file names), obtained from a patient given nivolumab and ipilimumab in sequence. These receptors were obtained from a human donor with melanoma. CDR3s include the opening cysteine and the closing phenylalanine or tryptophan. A D gene is named only where the DNA matches it firmly. Size values are once, few and many counts, or a class for expanded clones, and some rows have none.

cdr3_length d_call clone_size j_call v_call cdr3_aa cdr3_nt
14 . . TRBJ2-7 TRBV29-1 CSVETGLSSYEQYF TGCAGCGTTGAGACAGGCCTAAGCTCCTACGAGCAGTACTTC
15 TRBD1 . TRBJ1-2 TRBV27 CASSTGQTSFYGYTF TGTGCCAGCAGTACGGGACAGACAAGCTTCTATGGCTACACCTTC
16 . . TRBJ1-1 TRBV18 CASSDRDIRMNTEAFF TGTGCCAGCTCAGACCGGGACATTAGGATGAACACTGAAGCTTTCTTT
11 . . TRBJ2-7 TRBV20-1 CSVPGVYEQYF TGCAGTGTCCCAGGGGTCTACGAGCAGTACTTC
14 . . TRBJ2-7 TRBV27 CASSFGGSPYEQYF TGTGCCAGCAGTTTTGGGGGGAGTCCCTACGAGCAGTACTTC
14 . . TRBJ1-4 TRBV19 CASSILFSNEKLFF TGTGCCAGTAGTATCCTCTTCTCTAATGAAAAACTGTTTTTT
12 TRBD1 . TRBJ1-1 TRBV4-1 CASSQTGDGTFF TGCGCCAGCAGCCAGACAGGGGACGGAACTTTCTTT
15 TRBD1 . TRBJ2-7 TRBV9 CASADSDRGTYEQYF TGTGCCAGCGCTGATTCGGACAGGGGAACCTACGAGCAGTACTTC
13 TRBD2 . TRBJ2-1 TRBV7-3 CASSLWTSEEQFF TGTGCCAGCAGCCTTTGGACTAGTGAGGAGCAGTTCTTC
13 . . TRBJ1-1 TRBV4-3 CASSQDMNTEAFF TGCGCCAGCAGCCAAGACATGAACACTGAAGCTTTCTTT
14 TRBD1 . TRBJ1-2 TRBV28 CASSLQGAQDGYTF TGTGCCAGCAGCCTACAGGGGGCCCAAGATGGCTACACCTTC
14 . once TRBJ1-5 TRBV19 CASSIRDNRPPQHF TGTGCCAGTAGCATCCGGGACAATCGTCCGCCCCAGCATTTT
14 . . TRBJ2-1 TRBV4-3 CASSQVTRADEQFF TGCGCCAGCAGCCAAGTAACCAGGGCCGATGAGCAGTTCTTC
13 . . TRBJ1-5 TRBV19 CASSNSKNQPQHF TGTGCCAGTAGTAACAGTAAAAATCAGCCCCAGCATTTT
18 TRBD1 . TRBJ1-2 TRBV27 CASSFNPSRDRADYGYTF TGTGCCAGCAGTTTTAATCCCAGCCGCGACAGGGCTGACTATGGCTACACCTTC
16 . . TRBJ1-1 TRBV28 CASSPRQVIMNTEAFF TGTGCCAGCAGTCCAAGACAGGTGATAATGAACACTGAAGCTTTCTTT
14 TRBD1 . TRBJ1-2 TRBV27 CASSQRQGNYGYTF TGTGCCAGCAGCCAGAGACAGGGGAACTACGGCTACACCTTC
13 TRBD1 . TRBJ2-7 TRBV7-2 CASSPGQGDEQYF TGCGCCAGCAGCCCGGGACAGGGGGACGAGCAGTACTTC
14 . . TRBJ1-1 TRBV28 CASQPPLANTEAFF TGTGCCAGTCAACCCCCTCTAGCGAACACTGAAGCTTTCTTT
13 . once TRBJ1-2 TRBV19 CASSPTGIYGYTF TGTGCCAGTAGTCCCACAGGTATCTATGGCTACACCTTC
16 TRBD1 once TRBJ1-2 TRBV2 CASSEALRDRGLGYTF TGTGCCAGCAGTGAAGCGCTTCGGGACAGGGGGCTCGGCTACACCTTC
13 TRBD1 once TRBJ1-1 TRBV7-2 CASSSTGGAEAFF TGTGCCAGCAGCTCCACAGGGGGGGCTGAAGCTTTCTTT
15 . . TRBJ2-7 TRBV5-1 CASSLVGTLTKEQYF TGCGCCAGCAGCTTGGTGGGGACATTAACAAAGGAGCAGTACTTC
12 TRBD1 . TRBJ1-1 TRBV30 CAWDRGGGEAFF TGTGCCTGGGACAGGGGAGGAGGTGAAGCTTTCTTT
15 . . TRBJ1-5 TRBV7-6 CASSVGSGVGQPQHF TGTGCCAGCAGCGTCGGGTCAGGGGTTGGTCAGCCCCAGCATTTT
15 . . TRBJ1-3 TRBV7-7 CASSEGGYSGNTIYF TGTGCTAGCAGCGAGGGAGGATACTCTGGAAACACCATATATTTT
15 TRBD1 . TRBJ1-4 TRBV4-1 CASSQENRGHEKLFF TGCGCCAGCAGCCAAGAAAACAGGGGGCATGAAAAACTGTTTTTT
15 TRBD2 . TRBJ2-7 TRBV2 CASSDFRGGSNEQYF TGTGCCAGCAGCGACTTTAGGGGCGGGAGCAACGAGCAGTACTTC